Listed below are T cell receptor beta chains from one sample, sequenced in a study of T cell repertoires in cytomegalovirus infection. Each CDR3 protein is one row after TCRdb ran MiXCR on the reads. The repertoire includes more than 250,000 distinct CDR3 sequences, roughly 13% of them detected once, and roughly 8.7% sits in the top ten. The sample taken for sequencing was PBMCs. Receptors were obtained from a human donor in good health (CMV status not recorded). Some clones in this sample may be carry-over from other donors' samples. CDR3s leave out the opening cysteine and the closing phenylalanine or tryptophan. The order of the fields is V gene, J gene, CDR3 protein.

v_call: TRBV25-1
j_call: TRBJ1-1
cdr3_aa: ASSETGGYTEAF

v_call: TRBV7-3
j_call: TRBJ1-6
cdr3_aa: ASSLESVGSPLH

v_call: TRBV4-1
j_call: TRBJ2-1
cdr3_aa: ASSSLLAGGRNEQF

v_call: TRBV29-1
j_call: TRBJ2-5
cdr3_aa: SVESYQETQY

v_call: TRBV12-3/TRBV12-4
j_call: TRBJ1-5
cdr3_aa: ASSLARTNQPQH

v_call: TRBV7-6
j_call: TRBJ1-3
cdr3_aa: ASSPRTAGSGNTIY

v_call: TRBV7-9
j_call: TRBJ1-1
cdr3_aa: ASSPVMAEAF

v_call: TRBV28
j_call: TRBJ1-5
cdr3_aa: ASQPGQANQPQH

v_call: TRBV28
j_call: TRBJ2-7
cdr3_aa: ASSLFTYEQY

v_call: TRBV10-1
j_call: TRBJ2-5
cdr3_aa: ASSENIRETQY

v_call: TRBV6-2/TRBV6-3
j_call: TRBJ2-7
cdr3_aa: ASRRSDEQY

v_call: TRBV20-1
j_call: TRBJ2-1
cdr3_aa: SARDPGTTRERF

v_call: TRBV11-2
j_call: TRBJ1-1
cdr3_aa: ASSLRLGAF

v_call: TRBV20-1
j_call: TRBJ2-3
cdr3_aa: SASPLVVGTDTQY

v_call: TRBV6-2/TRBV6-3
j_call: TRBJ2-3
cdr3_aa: ASGDGRTSTDTQY

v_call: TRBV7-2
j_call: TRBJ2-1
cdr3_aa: ASSLDRGTSGSLYEQF

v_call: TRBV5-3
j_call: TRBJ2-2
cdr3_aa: ARSDPGTGITGELF

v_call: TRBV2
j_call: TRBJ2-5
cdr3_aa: ASKGTGDQETQY

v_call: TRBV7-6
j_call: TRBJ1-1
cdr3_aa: ASSLEGADRALNTEAF

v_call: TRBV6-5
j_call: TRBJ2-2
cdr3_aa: ASSYLPGHSTGELF